Following are 6 T cell receptor beta chains from one sample sequenced in a study of blood T cell repertoires in COVID-19. Profiling relied on immunoSEQ multiplex PCR, and the TCRdb table lists in-frame clones only, not all of them. The table has about 440,000 clones, 90% seen once. Sequences were obtained from PBMCs or T cells enriched from blood (not recorded which). All receptors derive from a young man who had recovered from COVID-19.

The V gene is TRBV4-1, the J gene TRBJ2-1, with TRBD2 as a possible D gene (5 bases). CDR1 MGHRA and CDR2 YSYEKL come from the germline V gene. The CDR3 length is 15 residues. V was trimmed by 0 bases and J by 5 bases, leaving 11 bases between them. CDR3 DNA: TGCGCCAGCAGCCAAGAAACGGGGTCCAACAATGAGCAGTTCTTC. Its protein is CASSQETGSNNEQFF.

The V and J genes are TRBV5-5 and TRBJ1-5; D gene uncertain. V was clipped by 2 bases and J by 3 bases, with 6 bases between them. This CDR3 is 13 amino acids long. The germline V gene has CDR1 SGHKS and CDR2 YYEKEE (reference sequence). CDR3 amino acids: CASSFGFNQPQHF. Written as DNA, the CDR3 is TGTGCCAGCAGCTTTGGCTTCAATCAGCCCCAGCATTTT.

This chain joins TRBV3-1 (or the pseudogene TRBV3-2) and TRBJ1-2; D is uncertain. The V and J ends lost 5 bases and 8 bases respectively, with 21 bases between them. The CDR3 contains 15 residues. Germline lookup yields CDR1 LGHDT and CDR2 YNNKEL (reference sequence). In DNA, the CDR3 is TGTGCCAGCAGCTATACGAAGATAAAGTCCCGGGGCTACACCTTC. Translating gives CASSYTKIKSRGYTF.

This chain connects TRBV29-1 to TRBJ2-5; the D gene is possibly TRBD2 (5 bases). The germline V gene encodes CDR1 SQVTM and CDR2 ANQGSEA. The V end lost 6 bases, the J end lost 2 bases, and 16 bases lay between the germline ends. The CDR3 runs 14 residues. The CDR3 loop is CSVGDFGRQETQYF. The CDR3 DNA follows: TGCAGCGTGGGAGACTTTGGACGTCAAGAGACCCAGTACTTC.

CDR3 sequence: CASSKLGGGGAGETQYF. The CDR3 nucleotides are TGTGCCAGCAGCAAATTGGGTGGCGGGGGGGCCGGTGAGACCCAGTACTTC. This chain joins TRBV21-1 and TRBJ2-5; the listed D gene, TRBD2, was not tested against the DNA. TRBV21-1 is classified as a pseudogene. CDR3 length: 17 amino acids.

The chain combines TRBV7-9 with TRBJ2-5, with D perhaps TRBD1 (6 bases). Trimming removed 4 bases from V and 4 bases from J, with 16 bases in between. The CDR3 is 15 amino acids. The germline CDR1 and CDR2 sequences are SEHNR and FQNEAQ (reference sequence). In DNA, the CDR3 is TGTGCCAGCAGCTCGCCAGGGGTCTTTGGAGAGACCCAGTACTTC. Protein sequence: CASSSPGVFGETQYF.